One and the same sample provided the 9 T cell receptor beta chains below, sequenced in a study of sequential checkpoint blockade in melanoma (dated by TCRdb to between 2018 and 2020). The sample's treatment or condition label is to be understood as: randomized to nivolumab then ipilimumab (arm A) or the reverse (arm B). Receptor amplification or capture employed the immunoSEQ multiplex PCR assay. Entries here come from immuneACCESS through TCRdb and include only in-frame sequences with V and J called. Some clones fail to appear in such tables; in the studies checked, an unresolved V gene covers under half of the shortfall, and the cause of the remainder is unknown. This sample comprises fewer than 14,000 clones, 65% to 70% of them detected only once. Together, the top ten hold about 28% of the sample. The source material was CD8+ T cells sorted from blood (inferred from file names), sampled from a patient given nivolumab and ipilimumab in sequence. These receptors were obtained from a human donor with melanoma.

CDR3 nucleotide sequence: TGTGCCAGCAGCGAGTCGACTAGCGGGGAAATCTCCTACGAGCAGTACTTC. This codes for CASSESTSGEISYEQYF. The gene calls are TRBV9 and TRBJ2-7; TRBD2 aligns across 11 bases. The CDR3 covers 17 residues. CDR1 and CDR2 from the germline V gene are SGDLS and YYNGEE. With V trimmed by 3 bases and J by 0 bases, 8 bases remained unmatched.

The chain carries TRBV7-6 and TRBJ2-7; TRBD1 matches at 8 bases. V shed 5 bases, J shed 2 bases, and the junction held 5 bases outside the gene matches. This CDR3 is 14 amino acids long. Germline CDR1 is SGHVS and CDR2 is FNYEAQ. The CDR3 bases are TGTGCCAGCAGCCCGTGGGACAGGCCCTACGAGCAGTACTTC. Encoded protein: CASSPWDRPYEQYF.

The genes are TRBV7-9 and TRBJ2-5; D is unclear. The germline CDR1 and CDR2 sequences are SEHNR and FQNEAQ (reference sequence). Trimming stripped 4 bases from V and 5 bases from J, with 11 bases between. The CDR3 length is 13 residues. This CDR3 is CASSSLSNETQYF. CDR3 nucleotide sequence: TGTGCCAGCAGCTCACTTAGCAATGAGACCCAGTACTTC.

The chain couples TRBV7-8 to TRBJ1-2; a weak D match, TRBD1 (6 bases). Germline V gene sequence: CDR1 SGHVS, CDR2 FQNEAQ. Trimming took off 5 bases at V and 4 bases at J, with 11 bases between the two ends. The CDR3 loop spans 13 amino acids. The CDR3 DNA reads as TGTGCCAGCAGCAACCGGGACACCTATGGCTACACCTTC. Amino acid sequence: CASSNRDTYGYTF.

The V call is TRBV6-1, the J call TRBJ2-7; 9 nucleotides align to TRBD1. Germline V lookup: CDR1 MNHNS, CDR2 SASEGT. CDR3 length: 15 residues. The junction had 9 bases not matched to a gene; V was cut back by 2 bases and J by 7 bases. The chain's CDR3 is CASSERGTGWVEQYF. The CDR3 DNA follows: TGTGCCAGCAGTGAAAGGGGGACAGGGTGGGTAGAGCAGTACTTC.

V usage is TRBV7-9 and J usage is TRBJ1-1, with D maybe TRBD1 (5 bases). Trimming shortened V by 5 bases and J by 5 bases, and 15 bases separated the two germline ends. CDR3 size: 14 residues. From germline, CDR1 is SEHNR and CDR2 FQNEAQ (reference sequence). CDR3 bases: TGTGCCAGCAGCCCACCCCCCGGGGGGACTGAAGCTTTCTTT. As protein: CASSPPPGGTEAFF.

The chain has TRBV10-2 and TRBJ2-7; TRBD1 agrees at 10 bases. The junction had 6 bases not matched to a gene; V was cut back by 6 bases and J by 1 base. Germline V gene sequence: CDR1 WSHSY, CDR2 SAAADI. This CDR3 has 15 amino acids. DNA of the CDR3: TGCGCCAGCAGCGGTGACAGGGGGCTATCCTACGAGCAGTACTTC. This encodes CASSGDRGLSYEQYF.

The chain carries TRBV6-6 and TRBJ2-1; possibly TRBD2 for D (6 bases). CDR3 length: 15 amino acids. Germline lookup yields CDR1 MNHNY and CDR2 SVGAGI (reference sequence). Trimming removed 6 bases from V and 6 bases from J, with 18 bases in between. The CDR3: CASSSPEGILNEQFF. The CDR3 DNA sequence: TGTGCCAGCAGCTCCCCGGAGGGGATTCTCAATGAGCAGTTCTTC.

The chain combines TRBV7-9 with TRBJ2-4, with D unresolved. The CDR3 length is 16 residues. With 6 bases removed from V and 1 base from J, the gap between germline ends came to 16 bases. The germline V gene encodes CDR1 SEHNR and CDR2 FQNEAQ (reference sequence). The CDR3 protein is CASRPPVERAKNIQYF. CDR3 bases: TGTGCCAGCAGGCCGCCCGTGGAGAGGGCCAAAAACATTCAGTACTTC.